These 5 T cell receptor beta chains were sequenced from one sample in a study of OX40 agonist ivuxolimab in advanced cancers. Data came from immunoSEQ multiplex PCR; TCRdb stores just in-frame clones and leaves some out. The sample carries 8,500 to 13,000 clones, 79% recorded once. Source: CD4+ or CD8+ T cells sorted from blood, taken in a trial of the OX40 agonist ivuxolimab. The receptors originated from an adult with an advanced solid tumor such as melanoma, head and neck, liver or kidney cancer.

The chain carries TRBV4-2 and TRBJ2-1; 7 nucleotides match TRBD2. The length of the CDR3 is 17 residues. V shed 0 bases and J 3 bases; nucleotides not matched to a gene: 8. CDR1 and CDR2 (germline): LGHNA, YNFKEQ. The CDR3 here is CASSQDRDSGFYNEQFF. In DNA, the CDR3 is TGTGCCAGCAGCCAAGATCGGGATAGCGGGTTCTACAATGAGCAGTTCTTC.

The genes are TRBV9 and TRBJ2-1; D is unresolved. Trimming shortened V by 0 bases and J by 0 bases, and 7 bases separated the two germline ends. Looked up from germline, CDR1 is SGDLS and CDR2 is YYNGEE. The CDR3 runs to 15 residues. This CDR3 is CASSVDSISYNEQFF. Written as DNA, the CDR3 is TGTGCCAGCAGCGTAGATTCCATCTCCTACAATGAGCAGTTCTTC.

The chain employs TRBV7-9 and TRBJ1-2; D is ambiguous. Deletions cut 0 bases from V and 4 bases from J, with 15 bases between. Germline V gene data show CDR1 as SEHNR and CDR2 as FQNEAQ (reference sequence). CDR3 length equals 16 residues. The DNA for the CDR3 is TGTGCCAGCAGCTTAGCCCTGGAGGGTCCGGGCTATGGCTACACCTTC. Protein sequence: CASSLALEGPGYGYTF.

The CDR3 region has the DNA TGTGCCAGCAGTTGGACCGGAGTGAACACTGAAGCTTTCTTT. It is translated as CASSWTGVNTEAFF. J is TRBJ1-1 and V is TRBV27; no firm D call. This CDR3 has 14 residues. The V end was cut by 4 bases, the J end by 0 bases, with 9 bases between. Germline CDR1 is MNHEY and CDR2 is SMNVEV (reference sequence).

In regard to this clone: One end of the junction fails to match germline, which may point to a read error. The rearrangement uses TRBV28 and TRBJ1-5, with TRBD1 as a possible D gene (6 bases). The CDR3 length is 14 residues. Germline CDR1 reads MDHEN; CDR2 reads SYDVKM. The CDR3 sequence is CASSLRDINRPQHF. CDR3 DNA: TGTGCCAGCAGTTTAAGGGACATCAATCGGCCCCAGCATTTT.